The entry below gives a single TCR beta chain sequence along with its context. CDR1 and CDR2 (germline): ENHRY, SYGVKD. Germline trimming cut 6 bases from V and 1 base from J; bases unmatched to any gene: 10. The CDR3 has 17 amino acids. The data are from a study of PD-L1 blockade in urothelial cancer. Whole-study context: At some point between 2014 and 2016 therapy began: atezolizumab 1,200 mg intravenously every 3 weeks. From 0 to 3 prior chemotherapy regimens had been given to the patients.

Every PCR received spiked-in synthetic TCR analog templates. The protocol was immunoSEQ multiplex PCR, while the TCRdb copy is restricted to in-frame clones and leaves out a portion. The table records 100,000 or so clones, around 85% of them present only once. Urothelial carcinoma in patients was locally advanced or metastatic. The J gene is TRBJ1-1, the V gene TRBV10-3, with TRBD1 matching 11 bases. This TCR was recovered from a middle-aged man with urothelial cancer. The sample here was PBMCs, taken around atezolizumab (anti-PD-L1) treatment. The CDR3 loop reads CAIRDLDRGQTNTEAFF. The DNA of the CDR3 is TGTGCCATCAGGGACCTGGACAGGGGGCAAACGAACACTGAAGCTTTCTTT.